The source of this TCR beta chain is a study of blood T cell repertoires in COVID-19. Overall study context: Donors in the United States, Italy and Spain gave samples during acute or convalescent COVID-19.

The germline V and J ends were trimmed by 4 bases and 4 bases, with 20 bases remaining between them. The CDR3 sequence is 16 residues long. Germline V gene lookup returns CDR1 GTSNPN and CDR2 SVGIG (reference sequence). In the authors' workflow: By means of reference gene primer amplification, nucleated cell counts were estimated. The protocol was immunoSEQ multiplex PCR, while the TCRdb copy is restricted to in-frame clones and leaves out a portion. That table is the source of V, J and clone size, and D and trimming were worked out from the DNA. The sample contains more than 200,000 clones, around 88% of which appear only once.

V is TRBV30 and J is TRBJ1-3; D ambiguous. This TCR was sampled from a woman aged 45-60 years with acute or convalescent COVID-19. The material sequenced was peripheral blood. The CDR3 coding sequence is TGTGCCTGGACGCCGGGGAAGGGTACGCTCGGAAACACCATATATTTT. The encoded protein is CAWTPGKGTLGNTIYF.